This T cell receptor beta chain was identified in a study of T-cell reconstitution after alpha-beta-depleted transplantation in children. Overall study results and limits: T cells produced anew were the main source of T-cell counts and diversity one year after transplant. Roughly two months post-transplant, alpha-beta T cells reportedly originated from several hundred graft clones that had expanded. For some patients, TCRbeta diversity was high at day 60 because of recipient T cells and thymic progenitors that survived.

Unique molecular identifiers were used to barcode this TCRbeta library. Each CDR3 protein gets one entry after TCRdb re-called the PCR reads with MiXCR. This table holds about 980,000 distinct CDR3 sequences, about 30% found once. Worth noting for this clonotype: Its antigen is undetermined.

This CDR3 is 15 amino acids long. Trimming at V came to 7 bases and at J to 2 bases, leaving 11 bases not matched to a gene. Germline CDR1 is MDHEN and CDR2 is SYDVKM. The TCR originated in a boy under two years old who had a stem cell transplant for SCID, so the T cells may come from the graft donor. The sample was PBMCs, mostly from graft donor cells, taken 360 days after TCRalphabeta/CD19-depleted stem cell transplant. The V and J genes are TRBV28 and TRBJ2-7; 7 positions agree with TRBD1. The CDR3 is CASIPTGVVAYEQYF. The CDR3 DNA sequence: TGTGCCAGCATCCCCACAGGGGTAGTAGCCTACGAGCAGTACTTC.